These 17 T cell receptor beta chains were sequenced from one sample in a study of blood T cell repertoires in COVID-19. Sequencing used immunoSEQ multiplex PCR; TCRdb keeps in-frame clones, though not all of them. The table records a few hundred thousand clones, roughly 84% of them present only once. Sequencing input: peripheral blood. These receptors were obtained from a man aged 45-60 years with active or convalescent COVID-19.

The V gene is TRBV7-9, the J gene TRBJ1-5; possible D gene TRBD1, 5 bases. This CDR3 comprises 14 residues. Germline-derived CDR1 and CDR2 are SEHNR and FQNEAQ (reference sequence). Trimming left V 5 bases short and J 1 base short, with 9 bases between. The CDR3 DNA is TGTGCCAGCAGCCCGGGACTCAGCAATCAGCCCCAGCATTTT. It specifies CASSPGLSNQPQHF.

This chain connects TRBV10-3 to TRBJ1-5, with 7 bases fitting TRBD1. With 8 bases clipped from V and 4 bases from J, the junction kept 5 bases outside the gene matches. The germline V gene has CDR1 ENHRY and CDR2 SYGVKD. The CDR3 is made up of 13 amino acids. DNA for the CDR3: TGTGCCATCCAAGGACAGGTTAATCAGCCCCAGCATTTT. It codes for CAIQGQVNQPQHF.

The chain uses TRBV18 and TRBJ1-6; D call uncertain. Germline-derived CDR1 and CDR2 are KGHSH and LQKENI. Trimming cost V 7 bases and J 0 bases, with 4 bases left between them. This CDR3 has 13 amino acids. The CDR3 bases are TGTGCCAGCTGTAGCTCCTATAATTCACCCCTCCACTTT. Encoded protein: CASCSSYNSPLHF.

The rearrangement links TRBV24-1 to TRBJ2-5, with 14 bases that match TRBD2. V shed 5 bases and J 2 bases; nucleotides not matched to a gene: 3. Germline CDR1 is KGHDR and CDR2 is SFDVKD. The CDR3 spans 16 residues. CDR3 in DNA: TGTGCCACCAGTGGGACTAGCGGGGGGACACAAGAGACCCAGTACTTC. Protein sequence: CATSGTSGGTQETQYF.

The rearrangement links TRBV30 to TRBJ2-7; 9 nucleotides line up with TRBD1. Germline loops: CDR1 GTSNPN, CDR2 SVGIG (reference sequence). Trimming at V came to 5 bases and at J to 9 bases, leaving 11 bases not matched to a gene. The CDR3 runs 13 residues. In nucleotides, the CDR3 is TGTGCCTGGGAGACTCGACAGGGGGTAGGGCAGTACTTC. Translated: CAWETRQGVGQYF.

This chain connects TRBV15 to TRBJ1-1; 7 nucleotides match TRBD1. The CDR3 contains 15 residues. V lost 8 bases, J lost 4 bases, and 13 bases stayed unmatched. Germline assignment: CDR1 LNHNV and CDR2 YYDKDF (reference sequence). This CDR3 is CATGFDRVPGTEAFF. As DNA, the CDR3 is TGTGCCACCGGGTTCGACAGGGTGCCGGGCACTGAAGCTTTCTTT.

The V call is TRBV4-2, the J call TRBJ2-3; D uncertain. V lost 1 base to trimming and J lost 3 bases, with 5 bases between them. CDR3 length: 13 amino acids. Per the germline V gene, CDR1 is LGHNA and CDR2 is YNFKEQ. The CDR3 nucleotides read TGTGCCAGCAGCCAAGGGCCGACAGATACGCAGTATTTT. Its protein is CASSQGPTDTQYF.

The chain is built from TRBV28 and TRBJ1-2; 10 bases match TRBD1. This CDR3 contains 18 residues. The V gene's germline CDR1 is MDHEN and CDR2 SYDVKM. The V gene end was trimmed by 6 bases and the J gene end by 0 bases; junction bases not matched to a gene: 13. This CDR3 reads CASRGRDRGGLANYGYTF. The CDR3 nucleotides read TGTGCCAGCAGGGGAAGGGACAGGGGAGGGCTAGCTAACTATGGCTACACCTTC.

On this clone itself: Other DNA sequences in the sample encode the same CDR3. J is TRBJ2-5 and V is TRBV5-1; 11 bases align to TRBD2. This CDR3 contains 15 residues. The V gene end was trimmed by 4 bases and the J gene end by 1 base; junction bases not matched to a gene: 3. Germline-derived CDR1 and CDR2 are SGHRS and YFSETQ. CDR3 sequence: CASSRGTSGQETQYF. The CDR3, as DNA: TGCGCCAGCAGCCGCGGGACTAGCGGCCAAGAGACCCAGTACTTC.

A single count supports this clone. The chain carries TRBV15 and TRBJ2-7; D is perhaps TRBD2 (5 bases). Germline values: CDR1 LNHNV, CDR2 YYDKDF (reference sequence). CDR3 length: 16 amino acids. Trimming pared 5 bases from V and 0 bases from J, leaving 17 bases between. The CDR3 loop reads CATSAGLGSPSYEQYF. CDR3 nucleotide sequence: TGTGCCACCAGCGCGGGTTTGGGGAGCCCCTCCTACGAGCAGTACTTC.

The chain uses TRBV5-5 and TRBJ2-7, with 15 bases matching TRBD2. Germline V gives CDR1 SGHKS, CDR2 YYEKEE (reference sequence). This CDR3 is 18 amino acids long. V lost 4 bases and J lost 2; bases outside the gene matches: 10. CDR3 in DNA: TGTGCCAGCAGCCTTGGACTAGCGGGAGGGTTCGGGACCTACGAGCAGTACTTC. This gives the protein CASSLGLAGGFGTYEQYF.

The gene calls are TRBV6-1 and TRBJ1-1, with D perhaps TRBD1 (6 bases). V was shortened by 3 bases and J by 1 base, with 15 bases between the two germline ends. The CDR3 runs 16 residues. Germline CDR1 MNHNS, CDR2 SASEGT. CDR3 DNA: TGTGCCAGCAGTGAGTTACAGGGTTGGGGGAACACTGAAGCTTTCTTT. As protein: CASSELQGWGNTEAFF.

The chain combines TRBV6-5 with TRBJ2-3, with 9 bases matching TRBD1. V lost 0 bases to trimming and J lost 12 bases; unmatched junction nucleotides: 7. Germline V gives CDR1 MNHEY, CDR2 SVGAGI. The length of the CDR3 is 14 residues. The chain's CDR3 is CASSYSHWDRAQYF. The CDR3 DNA follows: TGTGCCAGCAGTTACTCGCACTGGGACAGGGCTCAGTATTTT.

This sequence joins TRBV5-6 and TRBJ2-3; D call uncertain. Trimming cost V 2 bases and J 2 bases, with 9 bases left between them. CDR1 and CDR2 from the germline V gene are SGHDT and YYEEEE. CDR3 size: 14 residues. DNA of the CDR3: TGTGCCAGCAGCTTAGTTGACTTCACAGATACGCAGTATTTT. It codes for CASSLVDFTDTQYF.

The chain links TRBV30 to TRBJ1-6, with D uncertain. Trimming pared 1 base from V and 9 bases from J, leaving 16 bases between. The CDR3 loop spans 15 amino acids. Germline CDR1 and CDR2: GTSNPN and SVGIG (reference sequence). The CDR3 sequence is CAWSANPGSGSPLHF. CDR3 DNA: TGTGCCTGGAGTGCGAATCCGGGATCGGGTTCACCCCTCCACTTT.

The V gene is TRBV28, the J gene TRBJ2-7, with 7 bases aligning to TRBD1. V dropped 5 bases and J dropped 0; count of bases not matched to a gene: 4. CDR1 and CDR2 (germline): MDHEN, SYDVKM. The CDR3 spans 14 residues. The DNA of the CDR3 is TGTGCCAGCAGTCCCCGACAGGGCTCCTACGAGCAGTACTTC. The encoded protein is CASSPRQGSYEQYF.

J is TRBJ2-3 and V is TRBV6-2 or TRBV6-3; D remains ambiguous. The ends were cut back, 2 bases at V and 6 bases at J, with 3 bases in the middle. Germline loops: CDR1 MNHEY, CDR2 SVGEGT. The length of the CDR3 is 11 residues. The CDR3 here is CASSYEDTQYF. The DNA of the CDR3 is TGTGCCAGCAGTTACGAGGATACGCAGTATTTT.